This record concerns one TCR beta chain sequence. This same CDR3 is encoded by further DNA sequences in the sample. Profiling relied on immunoSEQ multiplex PCR, and the TCRdb table lists in-frame clones only, not all of them. The sample carries over 75,000 clones, about 72% recorded once. Germline V lookup: CDR1 KGHSH, CDR2 LQKENI. This CDR3 is 13 amino acids long. V shed 2 bases and J shed 2 bases, with 6 bases lying between them. The data are from a study of cytotoxic CD8 clonotypes in ibrutinib-treated CLL. Study background: Specimens for response were gathered following a median approximately 12 months of therapy, spanning 6 to 36.

The rearrangement joins TRBV18 to TRBJ2-5, with D possibly being TRBD1 (5 bases). The input for sequencing was PBMCs, taken after 12 months of ibrutinib treatment. The TCR comes from a human donor with chronic lymphocytic leukemia. In DNA form, the CDR3 reads TGTGCCAGCTCACCAAGACAGCAAGAGACCCAGTACTTC. Its protein product is CASSPRQQETQYF.